This T cell receptor beta chain was identified during a study of T cell responses to AZD1222 COVID-19 vaccine. General study points: Donors, mostly white British, included more females; clonal diversity was possibly underestimated.

This clone was detected only a few times. Its antigen is as yet unknown. V lost 7 bases and J lost 0; bases outside the gene matches: 3. CDR3 length: 14 amino acids. Germline loops: CDR1 LGHDT, CDR2 YNNKEL (reference sequence). Profiling relied on immunoSEQ multiplex PCR, and the TCRdb table lists in-frame clones only, not all of them. The sample lists about 130,000 clones, 80% to 90% seen once, with more than 4% in the top ten. This clonotype originated in an adult in good health. The sequences come from peripheral blood, collected on day 0 of AZD1222 vaccination. The rearrangement uses TRBV3-1 (or the pseudogene TRBV3-2) and TRBJ1-5; 7 nucleotides agree with TRBD1. For the CDR3, the DNA is TGTGCCAGCAACAACAGGGGTAGCAATCAGCCCCAGCATTTT. This codes for CASNNRGSNQPQHF.